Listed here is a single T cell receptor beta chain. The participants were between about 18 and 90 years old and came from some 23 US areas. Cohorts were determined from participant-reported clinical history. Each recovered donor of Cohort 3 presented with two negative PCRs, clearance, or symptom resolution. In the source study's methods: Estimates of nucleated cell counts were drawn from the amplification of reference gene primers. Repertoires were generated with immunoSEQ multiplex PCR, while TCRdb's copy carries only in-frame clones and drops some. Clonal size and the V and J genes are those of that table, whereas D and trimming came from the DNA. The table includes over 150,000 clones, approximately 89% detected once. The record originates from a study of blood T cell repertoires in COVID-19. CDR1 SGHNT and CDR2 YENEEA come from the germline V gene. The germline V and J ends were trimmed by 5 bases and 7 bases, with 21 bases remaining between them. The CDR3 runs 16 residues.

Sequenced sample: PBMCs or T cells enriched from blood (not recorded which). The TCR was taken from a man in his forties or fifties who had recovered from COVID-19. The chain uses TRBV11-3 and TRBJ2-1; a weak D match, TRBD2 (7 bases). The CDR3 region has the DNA TGTGCCAGCAGCCCCACTGGGGGGGGCGGTAGGAATGAGCAGTTCTTC. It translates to CASSPTGGGGRNEQFF.